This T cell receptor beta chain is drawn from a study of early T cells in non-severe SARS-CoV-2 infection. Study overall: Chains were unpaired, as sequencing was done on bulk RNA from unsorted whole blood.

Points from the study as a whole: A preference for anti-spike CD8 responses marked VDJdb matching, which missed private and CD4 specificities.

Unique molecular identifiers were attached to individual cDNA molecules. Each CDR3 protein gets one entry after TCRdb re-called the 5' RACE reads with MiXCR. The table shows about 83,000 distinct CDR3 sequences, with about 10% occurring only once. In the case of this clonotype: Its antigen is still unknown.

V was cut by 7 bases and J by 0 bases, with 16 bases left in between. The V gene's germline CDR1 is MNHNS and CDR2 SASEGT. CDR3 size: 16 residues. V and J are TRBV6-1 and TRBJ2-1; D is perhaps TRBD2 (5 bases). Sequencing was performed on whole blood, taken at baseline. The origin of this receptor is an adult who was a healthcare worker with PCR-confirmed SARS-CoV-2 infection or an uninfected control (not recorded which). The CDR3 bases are TGTGCCAGCATTGGAAGCGGCCTTAGCTCCTACAATGAGCAGTTCTTC. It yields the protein CASIGSGLSSYNEQFF.